Listed here are 9 T cell receptor beta chains from one sample, sequenced in a study of blood T cell repertoires in COVID-19. The method was immunoSEQ multiplex PCR; TCRdb's version includes in-frame clones alone and lacks a portion of them. Of 370,000 or so clones listed, roughly four fifths are singletons. Input material: peripheral blood. All receptors derive from a human donor with acute or convalescent COVID-19. The donor label of this sample is uncertain.

As DNA, the CDR3 is TGTGCCAGCTCACCCCTAGGGACAGGGGGCGAGCAGTTCTTC. It specifies CASSPLGTGGEQFF. The V call is TRBV18, the J call TRBJ2-1; the match to TRBD1 covers 12 bases. The CDR3 loop spans 14 amino acids. The J segment lost 10 bases and the V segment lost 3 bases, leaving 4 bases of the junction unmatched. Germline loops: CDR1 KGHSH, CDR2 LQKENI.

The rearrangement uses TRBV29-1 and TRBJ2-7; possible D gene TRBD2, 6 bases. V gave up 0 bases and J gave up 4 bases, with 10 bases separating them. The CDR3 is 13 residues long. The germline gives CDR1 SQVTM, CDR2 ANQGSEA. The CDR3, as DNA: TGCAGCGTTGAAGACGTTGGGGGGTACGAGCAGTACTTC. It encodes CSVEDVGGYEQYF.

V is TRBV7-9 and J is TRBJ2-1; TRBD1 is a possible D gene (6 bases). Germline V gives CDR1 SEHNR, CDR2 FQNEAQ (reference sequence). The CDR3 is 12 residues long. V lost 6 bases to trimming and J lost 10 bases, with 13 bases between them. The CDR3 nucleotides are TGTGCCAGCAGTCTATCCGGGACAGAGCAGTTCTTC. This gives the protein CASSLSGTEQFF.

The CDR3 spells CASSQGDSNQPQHF. CDR3 nucleotide sequence: TGCGCCAGCAGCCAAGGGGACAGTAATCAGCCCCAGCATTTT. This sequence joins TRBV4-1 and TRBJ1-5, with 7 bases that match TRBD1. The CDR3 has 14 residues. The germline V gene encodes CDR1 MGHRA and CDR2 YSYEKL. J gave up 4 bases and V 1 base, and 1 base lay outside the gene matches.

This chain uses TRBV29-1 with TRBJ1-5; D may be TRBD1 (5 bases). Germline-derived CDR1 and CDR2 are SQVTM and ANQGSEA. V was pared by 0 bases and J by 6 bases, with 9 bases between. This CDR3 contains 13 residues. The DNA of the CDR3 is TGCAGCGTTGAAGAGGTGGGGGGTCAGCCCCAGCATTTT. Its translation: CSVEEVGGQPQHF.

The V call is TRBV25-1, the J call TRBJ2-2, with a tentative D call TRBD1 (6 bases). Trimming removed 7 bases at V and 1 base at J, with 10 bases between. The CDR3 is 14 amino acids. Germline V gene data show CDR1 as MGHDK and CDR2 as SYGVNS. This CDR3 reads CASTPGQNTGELFF. The CDR3 DNA reads as TGTGCCAGCACCCCGGGACAGAACACCGGGGAGCTGTTTTTT.

The V and J genes are TRBV18 and TRBJ2-3; unclear D gene. The CDR3 is 18 amino acids. The germline gives CDR1 KGHSH, CDR2 LQKENI. Trimming shortened V by 2 bases and J by 3 bases, and 21 bases separated the two germline ends. CDR3 sequence: CASSPSSVGGSTTDTQYF. The CDR3 DNA reads as TGTGCCAGCTCACCATCCTCGGTAGGCGGTTCCACAACAGATACGCAGTATTTT.

The chain uses TRBV5-4 and TRBJ2-7; D unclear. Between the trimmed V and J ends, which lost 2 bases and 2 bases, there was a span of 11 bases. The germline V gene encodes CDR1 SGHNT and CDR2 YYREEE (reference sequence). CDR3 size: 14 residues. The CDR3 is CASSLAGYTYEQYF. In DNA form, the CDR3 reads TGTGCCAGCAGCTTAGCCGGGTATACCTACGAGCAGTACTTC. Together with reference TRBV5-4 and TRBJ2-7, the CDR3 gives the full variable domain: ETGVTQSPTHLIKTRGQQVTLRCSSQSGHNTVSWYQQALGQGPQFIFQYYREEENGRGNFPPRFSGLQFPNYSSELNVNALELDDSALYLCASSLAGYTYEQYFGPGTRLTVT.

V usage is TRBV28 and J usage is TRBJ2-7, with TRBD1 matching 7 bases. The junction had 14 bases not matched to a gene; V was cut back by 8 bases and J by 7 bases. The CDR3 extends over 14 amino acids. Germline values: CDR1 MDHEN, CDR2 SYDVKM. CDR3 DNA: TGTGCCAGCGGGGAAGGGGGCGCTGGTCGGGAGCAGTACTTC. Its protein is CASGEGGAGREQYF.